What follows are 10 T cell receptor beta chains derived from one specimen sequenced in a study of T-cell reconstitution after alpha-beta-depleted transplantation in children. Unique molecular identifiers were incorporated when the TCRbeta library was constructed. One entry per CDR3 protein, called by TCRdb with MiXCR from the PCR reads. The sample consists of about 580,000 distinct CDR3 sequences, approximately 22% of them appearing once. The specimen was PBMCs, mostly from graft donor cells, collected 360 days after TCRalphabeta/CD19-depleted stem cell transplant. The receptors originated from a boy under two years old who had a stem cell transplant for acute myeloid leukemia, so the T cells may come from the graft donor.

The table lists this clonotype with a few counts. The V call is TRBV27, the J call TRBJ2-3, with 8 positions matching TRBD1. Germline V gives CDR1 MNHEY, CDR2 SMNVEV (reference sequence). The CDR3 extends over 15 amino acids. After removal of 7 bases from V and 6 bases from J, the junction contained 12 bases not matched to a gene. CDR3 residues: CASIPGTGGPDTQYF. The CDR3 DNA sequence: TGTGCCAGCATCCCCGGGACAGGAGGTCCGGATACGCAGTATTTT.

The chain has TRBV4-1 and TRBJ2-1, with no clear D. Between the trimmed V and J ends, which lost 0 bases and 2 bases, there was a span of 8 bases. The CDR3 is 15 residues long. Germline V gene lookup returns CDR1 MGHRA and CDR2 YSYEKL. Here the CDR3 reads CASSQEWVTYNEQFF. CDR3 nucleotides: TGCGCCAGCAGCCAAGAGTGGGTAACCTACAATGAGCAGTTCTTC.

Of note for this clonotype: Being one base from a much bigger clone, this may be a read error. The rearrangement uses TRBV12-3 or TRBV12-4 and TRBJ1-5, with a possible D match to TRBD1 (6 bases). The CDR3 runs to 15 residues. The CDR3 sequence is CASSSQDSPNQPHHF. The CDR3 DNA sequence: TGTGCCAGCAGTTCCCAGGACAGCCCTAATCAGCCCCACCATTTT.

There are many counts of this clonotype. V gene TRBV29-1 combines with J gene TRBJ2-3, with unresolved D. This CDR3 has 13 residues. V lost 3 bases and J lost 5, with 12 bases in between. Germline CDR1 is SQVTM and CDR2 is ANQGSEA. CDR3 residues: CSVESASRDTQYF. CDR3 DNA sequence: TGCAGCGTTGAGTCAGCGAGTAGAGATACGCAGTATTTT.

This clonotype turned up a few times. This chain links TRBV6-5 with TRBJ2-3; D uncertain. Deletions cut 2 bases from V and 3 bases from J, with 12 bases between. This CDR3 region has 15 residues. CDR1 MNHEY and CDR2 SVGAGI come from the germline V gene. This chain's CDR3 is CASSYRPPRTDTQYF. For the CDR3, the DNA is TGTGCCAGCAGTTACAGGCCACCGAGGACAGATACGCAGTATTTT.

This clonotype has ten or more counts. J is TRBJ1-3 and V is TRBV19, with D maybe TRBD1 (5 bases). CDR3 size: 16 residues. Trimming removed 5 bases at V and 0 bases at J, with 14 bases between. Per germline, CDR1 LNHDA and CDR2 SQIVND (reference sequence). CDR3 in DNA: TGTGCCAGTAGTTGGACAAGACCAAGCTCTGGAAACACCATATATTTT. Protein: CASSWTRPSSGNTIYF.

This clonotype came up a few times. This sequence joins TRBV29-1 and TRBJ2-7, with TRBD2 as a possible D gene (6 bases). Germline loops: CDR1 SQVTM, CDR2 ANQGSEA. V was clipped by 7 bases and J by 3 bases, with 19 bases between them. The CDR3 is 14 amino acids. The CDR3 sequence: CSARGSGRYYEQYF. In nucleotides, the CDR3 is TGCAGCGCCCGGGGGTCAGGGCGCTACTACGAGCAGTACTTC.

This rearrangement joins TRBV7-2 to TRBJ2-7; 9 bases match TRBD1. Germline V CDR1 and CDR2: SGHTA, FQGNSA. Trimming at V came to 1 base and at J to 9 bases, leaving 4 bases not matched to a gene. The CDR3 has 13 residues. CDR3 nucleotide sequence: TGTGCCAGCAGCTTAGTGGACAGGGGTTCGCAGTACTTC. Translated, it gives CASSLVDRGSQYF.

The chain has TRBV6-5 and TRBJ2-7, with D perhaps matching TRBD2 (6 bases). The germline gives CDR1 MNHEY, CDR2 SVGAGI. The V gene lost 3 bases and the J gene lost 6 bases, with 12 bases spanning the gap. The CDR3 is 13 amino acids. DNA of the CDR3: TGTGCCAGCAGTTATAGCGGAATGGGCGAGCAGTACGTC. This gives the protein CASSYSGMGEQYV.

The chain couples TRBV4-3 to TRBJ2-3; the D call may be TRBD1 or TRBD2 (6 bases each). The germline V gene encodes CDR1 LGHNA and CDR2 YSLEER. With 0 bases removed from V and 8 bases from J, the gap between germline ends came to 12 bases. The CDR3 totals 14 residues. The CDR3 protein is CASSQDTGAGTQYF. CDR3 nucleotides: TGCGCCAGCAGCCAAGATACGGGGGCGGGTACGCAGTATTTT.